The T cell receptor (beta chain) described here comes from a study of blood T cell repertoires in COVID-19. Overall study: Some COVID-19 samples were acute and others convalescent; all came from the United States, Italy and Spain. T cells, B-cell-depleted T cells, or PBMCs supplied cDNA or gDNA.

This clone was picked up one time. Using immunoSEQ multiplex PCR, the repertoire was profiled, and TCRdb retains in-frame clones only, with some absent. The data show fewer than 300,000 clones, with 82% seen just once and roughly 3.1% held by the top ten. This CDR3 has 14 residues. V trimming: 6 bases; J trimming: 3 bases; junction bases outside the gene matches: 5. CDR1 and CDR2 (germline): MNHEY, SVGAGI. The sequencing input was peripheral blood. The chain has TRBV6-5 and TRBJ1-5; 7 positions match TRBD1. The sequence derives from a woman younger than 35 with acute or convalescent COVID-19. The CDR3 DNA sequence: TGTGCCAGCAGGACAGGGCCCCACAATCAGCCCCAGCATTTT. It yields the protein CASRTGPHNQPQHF.